Below, 22 T cell receptor beta chains from the same sample are listed, as sequenced in a study of hypomethylating agent response in myelodysplastic syndrome. Clones were read by immunoSEQ multiplex PCR, and TCRdb kept only the in-frame ones, dropping some. The table records around 5,700 clones, 88% of them present only once. This sample comprised bone marrow, obtained before or after starting hypomethylating agent treatment for myelodysplastic syndrome (not recorded which). Receptors originate from a human donor with myelodysplastic syndrome.

This chain uses TRBV27 with TRBJ1-1, with TRBD1 as a possible D gene (5 bases). Looked up from germline, CDR1 is MNHEY and CDR2 is SMNVEV (reference sequence). The CDR3 contains 13 residues. V lost 2 bases, J lost 4 bases, and 8 bases lay in between. The CDR3 DNA follows: TGTGCCAGCAGTTTAGGGGGGGGCACTGAAGCTTTCTTT. As protein: CASSLGGGTEAFF.

The V and J genes are TRBV14 and TRBJ1-2; TRBD1 might be the D (6 bases). Deletions cut 2 bases from V and 5 bases from J, with 9 bases between. The CDR3 is 13 amino acids. Germline V gene lookup returns CDR1 SGHDN and CDR2 FVKESK. Here the CDR3 reads CASSQFRGYGYTF. For the CDR3, the DNA is TGTGCCAGCAGCCAATTCAGGGGATATGGCTACACCTTC.

This clone was observed once. V gene TRBV4-2 combines with J gene TRBJ1-3, with TRBD1 identical over 8 bases. V was pared by 0 bases and J by 3 bases, with 4 bases of the junction left unmatched. The CDR3 contains 16 residues. Germline V lookup: CDR1 LGHNA, CDR2 YNFKEQ. CDR3 in amino acids: CASSQEQGAGGNTIYF. The CDR3 DNA is TGTGCCAGCAGCCAAGAGCAGGGGGCGGGTGGAAACACCATATATTTT.

The rearrangement links TRBV25-1 to TRBJ1-2; perhaps TRBD1 as D (6 bases). CDR3 length: 17 amino acids. V was shortened by 4 bases and J by 4 bases, with 22 bases between the two germline ends. In germline, CDR1 is MGHDK, CDR2 SYGVNS. This CDR3 reads CASSVFLGRTRGYGYTF. CDR3 coding DNA: TGTGCCAGCAGTGTTTTTCTGGGGAGGACCAGGGGCTATGGCTACACCTTC.

The count of this clone is one. This CDR3 is CSALAVNEQFF. The DNA for the CDR3 is TGCAGTGCCTTGGCGGTCAATGAGCAGTTCTTC. The chain employs TRBV20-1 and TRBJ2-1, with D unresolved. The CDR3 has 11 residues. V was pared by 6 bases and J by 6 bases, with 9 bases between. Germline CDR1 DFQATT, CDR2 SNEGSKA (reference sequence).

This clone is labeled large (0.1 to 1%). This chain links TRBV15 with TRBJ1-1, with D unclear. CDR1 and CDR2 (germline): LNHNV, YYDKDF (reference sequence). Trimming shortened V by 0 bases and J by 1 base, and 6 bases separated the two germline ends. This CDR3 spans 14 amino acids. Written as DNA, the CDR3 is TGTGCCACCAGCAGAGAGGGGAGGAACACTGAAGCTTTCTTT. It translates to CATSREGRNTEAFF.

This clone was observed a single time. The J gene is TRBJ2-7, the V gene TRBV5-6, with 7 bases that match TRBD2. V lost 0 bases, J lost 7 bases, and 10 bases stayed unmatched. Germline assignment: CDR1 SGHDT and CDR2 YYEEEE. The CDR3 runs to 15 residues. The CDR3 DNA follows: TGTGCCAGCAGCTTGGGGGGGAGGGGTCGATATGAGCAGTACGTC. Amino acids: CASSLGGRGRYEQYV.

The chain joins TRBV5-8 to TRBJ1-1; 9 bases map to TRBD1. Per the germline V gene, CDR1 is SGHTS and CDR2 is YDEGEE. V dropped 4 bases and J dropped 7; count of bases not matched to a gene: 8. CDR3 length: 14 amino acids. This chain's CDR3 is CASSPTGGRDEAFF. The CDR3 nucleotides read TGTGCCAGCAGCCCGACAGGGGGGCGAGATGAAGCTTTCTTT.

The rearrangement joins TRBV9 to TRBJ2-1, with 10 bases matching TRBD2. CDR3 length: 16 residues. J was trimmed by 9 bases and V by 0 bases; bases with no gene match: 9. Looked up from germline, CDR1 is SGDLS and CDR2 is YYNGEE. This CDR3 reads CASSVDSGRALGEQFF. DNA for the CDR3: TGTGCCAGCAGCGTAGACAGCGGGAGGGCCCTCGGTGAGCAGTTCTTC.

This clone was seen more than once but under ten times. The chain couples TRBV7-6 to TRBJ1-2; 8 nucleotides match TRBD1. V dropped 6 bases and J dropped 7; count of bases not matched to a gene: 7. Germline CDR1 and CDR2: SGHVS and FNYEAQ. CDR3 length: 13 residues. CDR3 loop: CASSVGQGGGYTF. The DNA for the CDR3 is TGTGCCAGCAGTGTAGGACAGGGAGGTGGCTACACCTTC.

The chain is built from TRBV6-5 and TRBJ1-2; no clear D. The CDR3 has 15 residues. Germline V gives CDR1 MNHEY, CDR2 SVGAGI. The germline V and J ends were trimmed by 6 bases and 4 bases, with 18 bases remaining between them. The CDR3: CASRASDGGSYGYTF. The CDR3 DNA follows: TGTGCCAGCAGGGCTTCGGACGGCGGCTCCTATGGCTACACCTTC.

The chain employs TRBV19 and TRBJ1-5, with D unresolved. Germline V lookup: CDR1 LNHDA, CDR2 SQIVND (reference sequence). CDR3 length: 15 residues. Trimming left V 2 bases short and J 4 bases short, with 12 bases between. This CDR3 is CASSIKGAPNQPQHF. The DNA for the CDR3 is TGTGCCAGTAGTATAAAGGGCGCCCCGAATCAGCCCCAGCATTTT.

The chain links TRBV9 to TRBJ2-7; 8 positions match TRBD2. V trimming: 4 bases; J trimming: 2 bases; junction bases outside the gene matches: 5. CDR3 length: 14 residues. Germline values: CDR1 SGDLS, CDR2 YYNGEE. CDR3 sequence: CASSPREGTYEQYF. The CDR3 bases are TGTGCCAGCAGCCCACGGGAGGGAACCTACGAGCAGTACTTC.

This sequence joins TRBV6-5 and TRBJ2-1; perhaps TRBD2 as D (5 bases). Per the germline V gene, CDR1 is MNHEY and CDR2 is SVGAGI. CDR3 size: 15 residues. Between the trimmed V and J ends, which lost 4 bases and 7 bases, there was a span of 17 bases. The CDR3 nucleotides read TGTGCCAGCAGTTCCACCGTAACTAGTTTAAATGAGCAGTTCTTC. It is translated as CASSSTVTSLNEQFF.

J is TRBJ2-1 and V is TRBV30; 10 nucleotides line up with TRBD2. There are 13 residues in the CDR3. V shed 3 bases, J shed 10 bases, and the junction held 6 bases outside the gene matches. Germline V gives CDR1 GTSNPN, CDR2 SVGIG (reference sequence). The CDR3 DNA is TGTGCCTGGAGCGGACTAGCGGACGACGAGCAGTTCTTC. Protein sequence: CAWSGLADDEQFF.

The chain couples TRBV30 to TRBJ1-1; 7 positions agree with TRBD1. Trimming took 3 bases from V and 1 from J; bases not matched to a gene: 2. Germline V gene sequence: CDR1 GTSNPN, CDR2 SVGIG (reference sequence). The CDR3 has 13 residues. Here the CDR3 reads CAWRRQGNTEAFF. CDR3 nucleotide sequence: TGTGCCTGGAGACGACAGGGGAACACTGAAGCTTTCTTT.

V usage is TRBV6-1 and J usage is TRBJ2-3; possibly TRBD1 for D (8 bases). Looked up from germline, CDR1 is MNHNS and CDR2 is SASEGT. Between the trimmed V and J ends, which lost 7 bases and 3 bases, there was a span of 14 bases. The CDR3 sequence is 14 residues long. In DNA, the CDR3 is TGTGCCAGCAACCACAGGGGGGGGACAGATACGCAGTATTTT. Residues: CASNHRGGTDTQYF.

This clone was counted a single time. The chain couples TRBV15 to TRBJ1-1, with 7 bases lining up with TRBD1. The germline V gene encodes CDR1 LNHNV and CDR2 YYDKDF (reference sequence). The CDR3 runs to 14 residues. Germline trimming cut 2 bases from V and 8 bases from J; bases unmatched to any gene: 8. The CDR3, as DNA: TGTGCCACCAGCAGACTTGAACAGGGGAACGAAGCTTTCTTT. It specifies CATSRLEQGNEAFF.

The rearrangement links TRBV5-6 to TRBJ1-2; 8 bases fit TRBD1. Germline-derived CDR1 and CDR2 are SGHDT and YYEEEE. CDR3 length equals 13 residues. V lost 0 bases, J lost 8 bases, and 3 bases stayed unmatched. In DNA form, the CDR3 reads TGTGCCAGCAGCTTGGCAGGGGGCCGAGGCTACACCTTC. Translating it yields CASSLAGGRGYTF.

V is TRBV6-6 and J is TRBJ2-7; D could derive from TRBD1 or TRBD2 (6 bases each). The length of the CDR3 is 13 residues. Looked up from germline, CDR1 is MNHNY and CDR2 is SVGAGI (reference sequence). V lost 5 bases and J 4 bases, leaving 12 bases between the germline ends. CDR3 residues: CASSGGGSYEQYV. The CDR3 region has the DNA TGTGCCAGCAGTGGAGGGGGGTCATACGAGCAGTACGTC.

This clone showed up just once. V and J are TRBV30 and TRBJ2-7; 11 bases fit TRBD2. The germline V gene has CDR1 GTSNPN and CDR2 SVGIG (reference sequence). This CDR3 spans 15 amino acids. The V and J ends lost 0 bases and 3 bases, in that order; junction bases with no gene match: 4. The CDR3 bases are TGTGCCTGGAGTGTGGGACTAGCGGTACGCTACGAGCAGTACTTC. Translation: CAWSVGLAVRYEQYF.

The V and J genes are TRBV19 and TRBJ1-5; D not resolved. Germline CDR1 and CDR2: LNHDA and SQIVND (reference sequence). The CDR3 runs 15 residues. The V and J ends lost 6 bases and 0 bases respectively, with 12 bases between them. The CDR3 DNA reads as TGTGCCAGTAGATCCGTTTTGGGTAGCAATCAGCCCCAGCATTTT. As protein: CASRSVLGSNQPQHF. Full variable domain (outside the CDR3, taken from reference TRBV19 and TRBJ1-5): DGGITQSPKYLFRKEGQNVTLSCEQNLNHDAMYWYRQDPGQGLRLIYYSQIVNDFQKGDIAEGYSVSREKKESFPLTVTSAQKNPTAFYLCASRSVLGSNQPQHFGDGTRLSIL.